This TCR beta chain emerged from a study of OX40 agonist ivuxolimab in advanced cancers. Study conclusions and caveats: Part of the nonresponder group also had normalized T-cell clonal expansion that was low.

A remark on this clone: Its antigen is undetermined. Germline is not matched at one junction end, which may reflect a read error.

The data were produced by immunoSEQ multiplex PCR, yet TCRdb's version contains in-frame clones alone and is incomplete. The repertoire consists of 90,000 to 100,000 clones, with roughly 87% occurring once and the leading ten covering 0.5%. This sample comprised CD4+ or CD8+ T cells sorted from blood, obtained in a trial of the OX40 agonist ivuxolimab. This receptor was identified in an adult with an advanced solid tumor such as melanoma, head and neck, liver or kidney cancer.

CDR3 amino acids: CAISPGGHEKLFF. CDR3 bases: TGTGCCATCTCACCAGGCGGTCATGAAAAACTGTTTTTT. The J gene is TRBJ1-4, the V gene TRBV18; no reliable D call. The CDR3 runs to 13 residues. Germline CDR1 is KGHSH and CDR2 is LQKENI. The full variable domain, its missing parts supplied by reference TRBV18 and TRBJ1-4, is NAGVMQNPRHLVRRRGQEARLRCSPMKGHSHVYWYRQLPEEGLKFMVYLQKENIIDESGMPKERFSAEFPKEGPSILRIQQVVRGDSAAYFCAISPGGHEKLFFGSGTQLSVL.